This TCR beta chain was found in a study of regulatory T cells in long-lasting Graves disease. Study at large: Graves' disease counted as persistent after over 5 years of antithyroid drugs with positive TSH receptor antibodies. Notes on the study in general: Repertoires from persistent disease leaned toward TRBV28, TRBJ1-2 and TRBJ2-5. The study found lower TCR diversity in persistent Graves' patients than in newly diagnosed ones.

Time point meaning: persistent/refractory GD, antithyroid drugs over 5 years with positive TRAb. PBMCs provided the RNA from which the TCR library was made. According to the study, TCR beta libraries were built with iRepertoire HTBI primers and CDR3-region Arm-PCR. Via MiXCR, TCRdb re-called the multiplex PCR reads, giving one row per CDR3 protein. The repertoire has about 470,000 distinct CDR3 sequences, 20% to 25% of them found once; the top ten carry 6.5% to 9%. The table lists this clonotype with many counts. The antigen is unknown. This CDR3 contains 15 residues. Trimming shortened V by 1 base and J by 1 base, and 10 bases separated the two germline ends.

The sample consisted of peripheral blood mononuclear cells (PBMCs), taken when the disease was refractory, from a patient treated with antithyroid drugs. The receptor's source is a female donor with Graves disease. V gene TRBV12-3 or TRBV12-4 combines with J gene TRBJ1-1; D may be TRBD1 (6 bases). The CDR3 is CASSLEPGANTEAFF. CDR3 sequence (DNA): TGTGCCAGCAGTTTAGAACCAGGGGCGAACACTGAAGCTTTCTTT.